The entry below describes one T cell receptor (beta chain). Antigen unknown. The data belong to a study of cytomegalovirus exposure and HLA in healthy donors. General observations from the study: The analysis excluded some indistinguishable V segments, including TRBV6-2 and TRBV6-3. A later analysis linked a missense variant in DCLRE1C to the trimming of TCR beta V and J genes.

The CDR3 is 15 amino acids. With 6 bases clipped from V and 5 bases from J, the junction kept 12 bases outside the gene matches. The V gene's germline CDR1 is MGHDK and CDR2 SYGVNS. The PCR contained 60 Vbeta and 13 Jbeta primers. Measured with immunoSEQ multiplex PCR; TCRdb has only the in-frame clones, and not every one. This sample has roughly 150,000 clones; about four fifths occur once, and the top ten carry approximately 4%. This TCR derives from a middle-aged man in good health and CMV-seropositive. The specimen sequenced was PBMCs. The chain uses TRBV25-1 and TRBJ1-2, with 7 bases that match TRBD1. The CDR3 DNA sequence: TGTGCCAGCAGCCAGGGACAGTTGGATACATATGGCTACACCTTC. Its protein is CASSQGQLDTYGYTF.